The TCR beta chain described here comes from a study of T cells in women clearing cervical HPV infection. Study summary: Controls' single incident HPV16 infection cleared within 12 months without precancer. Controls gave blood once infection was undetectable; cases at lesion identification. For cases, blood was sampled a median about 160 days after lesion detection, interquartile range roughly 80 to 230 days. General observations from the study: CIN3+ cases had significantly higher TCR repertoire richness than controls, but evenness did not differ.

V was clipped by 10 bases and J by 4 bases; unmatched bases: 3. CDR3 length equals 12 residues. CDR1 and CDR2 (germline): LNHDA, SQIVND (reference sequence). The assay was immunoSEQ multiplex PCR, and TCRdb's table has in-frame clones only and misses some. The sample data list about 22,000 clones. On this clone itself: Its antigen is still unknown. Sequencing ends 3 residues short of the CDR3 end; the germline J gene provides the rest.

The clonotype comes from a woman between 18 and 69 years old with a cervical HPV16 infection that either progressed to CIN3+ or cleared (not recorded which). The chain links TRBV19 to TRBJ2-1, with TRBD2 identical over 8 bases. Sequenced input: blood buffy coat. The part of the CDR3 DNA that was read is TGTGCCACCCGGGGGGGTTACAATGAG. Its protein product is CATRGGYNE. The full CDR3 is CATRGGYNEQFF. Drawing the rest from reference TRBV19 and TRBJ2-1, the complete variable domain is DGGITQSPKYLFRKEGQNVTLSCEQNLNHDAMYWYRQDPGQGLRLIYYSQIVNDFQKGDIAEGYSVSREKKESFPLTVTSAQKNPTAFYLCATRGGYNEQFFGPGTRLTVL.